This T cell receptor (beta chain) comes out of a study of cytomegalovirus exposure and HLA in healthy donors. Study at large: Approximately 85 million unique TCRs from HLA-typed donors were held in an early data release.

The CDR3 sequence is 15 residues long. Germline lookup yields CDR1 LNHDA and CDR2 SQIVND (reference sequence). With V trimmed by 8 bases and J by 3 bases, 10 bases remained unmatched. The PCR made use of 60 Vbeta and 13 Jbeta primers. The method was immunoSEQ multiplex PCR; TCRdb's version includes in-frame clones alone and lacks a portion of them. Reported are over 100,000 clones; the ten largest clones contain about 1.5%. Specimen: PBMCs. The origin of this receptor is a woman aged 40 to 55 in good health and CMV-seropositive. The genes are TRBV19 and TRBJ1-2, with 9 bases fitting TRBD1. CDR3 coding DNA: TGTGCCAGTTGTGAAGGACAGGGGAGGGACTATGGCTACACCTTC. Its translation is CASCEGQGRDYGYTF.